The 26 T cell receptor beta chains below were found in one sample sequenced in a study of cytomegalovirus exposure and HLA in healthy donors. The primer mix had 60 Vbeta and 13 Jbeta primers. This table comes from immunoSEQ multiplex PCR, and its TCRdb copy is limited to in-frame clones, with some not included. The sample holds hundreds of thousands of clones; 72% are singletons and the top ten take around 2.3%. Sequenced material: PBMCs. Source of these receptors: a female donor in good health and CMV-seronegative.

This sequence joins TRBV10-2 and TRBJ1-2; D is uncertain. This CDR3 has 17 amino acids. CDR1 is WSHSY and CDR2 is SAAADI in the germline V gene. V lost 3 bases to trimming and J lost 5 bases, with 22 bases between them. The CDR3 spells CASSETPPFSASYGYTF. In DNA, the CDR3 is TGCGCCAGCAGTGAAACCCCGCCCTTCTCCGCGAGTTATGGCTACACCTTC.

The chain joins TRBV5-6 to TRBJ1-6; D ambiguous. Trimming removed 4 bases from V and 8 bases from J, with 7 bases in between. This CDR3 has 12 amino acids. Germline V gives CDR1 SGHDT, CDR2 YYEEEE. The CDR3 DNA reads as TGTGCCAGCAGCGATGGAGATTCACCCCTCCACTTT. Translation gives CASSDGDSPLHF.

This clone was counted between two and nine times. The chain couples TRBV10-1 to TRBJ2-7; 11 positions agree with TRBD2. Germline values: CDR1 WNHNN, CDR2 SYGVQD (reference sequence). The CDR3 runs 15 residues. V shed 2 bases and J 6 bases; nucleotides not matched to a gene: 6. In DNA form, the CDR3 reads TGCGCCAGCAGTGAGGGGACTAGCGGTCCCTCCGAGCAGTACTTC. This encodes CASSEGTSGPSEQYF.

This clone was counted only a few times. Written as DNA, the CDR3 is TGTGCCAGTAGTATAGGGGCGGGACGAAGCTACAATGAGCAGTTCTTC. Protein sequence: CASSIGAGRSYNEQFF. The chain joins TRBV19 to TRBJ2-1; maybe TRBD2 (6 bases). Germline-derived CDR1 and CDR2 are LNHDA and SQIVND (reference sequence). CDR3 size: 16 residues. Trimming cost V 1 base and J 3 bases, with 13 bases left between them.

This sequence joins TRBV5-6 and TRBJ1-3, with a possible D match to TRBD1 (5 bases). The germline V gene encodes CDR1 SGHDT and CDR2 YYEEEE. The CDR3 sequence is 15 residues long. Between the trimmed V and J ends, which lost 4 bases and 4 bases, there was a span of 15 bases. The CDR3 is CASSRGPTRGNTIYF. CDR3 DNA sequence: TGTGCCAGCAGCCGGGGACCGACTAGAGGAAACACCATATATTTT.

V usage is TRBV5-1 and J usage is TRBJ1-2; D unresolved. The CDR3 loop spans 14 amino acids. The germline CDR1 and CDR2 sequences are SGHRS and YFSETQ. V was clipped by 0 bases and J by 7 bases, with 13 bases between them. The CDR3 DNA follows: TGCGCCAGCAGCTTGGACGCCCCGGCGGGTGGCTACACCTTC. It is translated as CASSLDAPAGGYTF.

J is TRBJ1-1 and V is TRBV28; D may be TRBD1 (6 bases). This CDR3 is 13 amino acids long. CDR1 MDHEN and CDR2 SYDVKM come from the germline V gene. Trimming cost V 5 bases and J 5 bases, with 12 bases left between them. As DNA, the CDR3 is TGTGCCAGCAGTCGCAGGGGTAGGACTGAAGCTTTCTTT. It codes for CASSRRGRTEAFF.

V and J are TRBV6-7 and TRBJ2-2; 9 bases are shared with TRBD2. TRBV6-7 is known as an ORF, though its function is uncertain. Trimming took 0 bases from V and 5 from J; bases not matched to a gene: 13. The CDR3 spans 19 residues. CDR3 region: CASSYSNPSAGGGTGELFF. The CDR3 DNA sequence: TGTGCCAGCAGTTACTCGAATCCGTCTGCGGGAGGGGGGACCGGGGAGCTGTTTTTT.

CDR3 DNA: TGCGCCAGCAGTCGTCTCAGGGTGGAGACAGATACGCAGTATTTT. This translates into CASSRLRVETDTQYF. The chain is built from TRBV5-1 and TRBJ2-3; D possibly corresponds to TRBD1 (5 bases). Germline V lookup: CDR1 SGHRS, CDR2 YFSETQ. CDR3 length: 15 amino acids. V was shortened by 5 bases and J by 3 bases, with 16 bases between the two germline ends.

This CDR3 is CASSPTQRGTDTQYF. The CDR3, as DNA: TGTGCCAGCTCACCTACGCAACGGGGGACAGATACGCAGTATTTT. The rearrangement links TRBV18 to TRBJ2-3, with a weak D call TRBD2 (6 bases). The ends were cut back, 3 bases at V and 3 bases at J, with 13 bases in the middle. CDR1 KGHSH and CDR2 LQKENI come from the germline V gene. This CDR3 region has 15 residues.

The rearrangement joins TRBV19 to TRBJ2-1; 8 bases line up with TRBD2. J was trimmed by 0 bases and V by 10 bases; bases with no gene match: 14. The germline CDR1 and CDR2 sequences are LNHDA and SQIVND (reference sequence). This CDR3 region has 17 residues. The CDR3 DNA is TGTGCCAATTCCCCGGGACTAGTTCCGAGCTCCTACAATGAGCAGTTCTTC. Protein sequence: CANSPGLVPSSYNEQFF.

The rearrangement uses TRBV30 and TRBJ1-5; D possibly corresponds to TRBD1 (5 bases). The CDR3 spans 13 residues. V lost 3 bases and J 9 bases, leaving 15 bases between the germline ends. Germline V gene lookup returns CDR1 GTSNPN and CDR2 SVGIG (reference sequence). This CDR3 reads CAWSGQGVWPQHF. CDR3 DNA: TGTGCCTGGAGCGGGCAGGGCGTTTGGCCCCAGCATTTT. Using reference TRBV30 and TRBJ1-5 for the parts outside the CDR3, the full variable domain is SQTIHQWPATLVQPVGSPLSLECTVEGTSNPNLYWYRQAAGRGLQLLFYSVGIGQISSEVPQNLSASRPQDRQFILSSKKLLLSDSGFYLCAWSGQGVWPQHFGDGTRLSIL.

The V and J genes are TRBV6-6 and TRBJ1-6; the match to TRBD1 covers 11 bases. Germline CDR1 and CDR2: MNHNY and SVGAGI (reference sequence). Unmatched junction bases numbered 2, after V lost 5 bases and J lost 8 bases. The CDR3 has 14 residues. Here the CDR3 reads CASSRGQGDSPLHF. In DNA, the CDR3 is TGTGCCAGCAGTCGGGGACAGGGGGATTCACCCCTCCACTTT.

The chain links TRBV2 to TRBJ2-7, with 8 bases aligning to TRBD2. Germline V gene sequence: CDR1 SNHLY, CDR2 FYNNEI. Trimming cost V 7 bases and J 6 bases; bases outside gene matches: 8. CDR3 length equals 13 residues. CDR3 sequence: CASIPSGSGEQYF. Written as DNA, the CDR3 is TGTGCCAGCATTCCCAGCGGGAGTGGCGAGCAGTACTTC.

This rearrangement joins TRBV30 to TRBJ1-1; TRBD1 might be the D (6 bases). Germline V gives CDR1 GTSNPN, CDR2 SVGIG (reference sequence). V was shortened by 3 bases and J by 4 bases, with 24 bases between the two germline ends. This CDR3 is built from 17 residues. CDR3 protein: CAWRGPHAGEWVTEAFF. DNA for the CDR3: TGTGCCTGGAGGGGGCCCCATGCAGGGGAATGGGTCACTGAAGCTTTCTTT. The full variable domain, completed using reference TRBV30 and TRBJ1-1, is SQTIHQWPATLVQPVGSPLSLECTVEGTSNPNLYWYRQAAGRGLQLLFYSVGIGQISSEVPQNLSASRPQDRQFILSSKKLLLSDSGFYLCAWRGPHAGEWVTEAFFGQGTRLTVV.

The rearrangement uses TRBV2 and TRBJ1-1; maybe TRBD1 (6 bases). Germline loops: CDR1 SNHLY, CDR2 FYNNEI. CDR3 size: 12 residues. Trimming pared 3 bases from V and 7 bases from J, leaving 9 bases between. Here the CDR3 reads CASSDRGIEAFF. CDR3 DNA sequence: TGTGCCAGCAGTGACAGGGGAATTGAAGCTTTCTTT.

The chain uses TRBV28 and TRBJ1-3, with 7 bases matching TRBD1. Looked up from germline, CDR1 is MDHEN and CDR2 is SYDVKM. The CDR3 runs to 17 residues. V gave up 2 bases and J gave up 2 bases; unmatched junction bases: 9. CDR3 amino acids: CASSLVKGANTGNTIYF. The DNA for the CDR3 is TGTGCCAGCAGTTTAGTAAAGGGGGCGAATACTGGAAACACCATATATTTT.

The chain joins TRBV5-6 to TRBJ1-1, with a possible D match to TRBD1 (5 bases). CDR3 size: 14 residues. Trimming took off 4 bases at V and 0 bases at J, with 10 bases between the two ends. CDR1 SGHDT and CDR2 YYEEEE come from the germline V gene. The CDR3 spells CASSRGTVNTEAFF. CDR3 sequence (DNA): TGTGCCAGCAGCCGGGGGACGGTGAACACTGAAGCTTTCTTT.

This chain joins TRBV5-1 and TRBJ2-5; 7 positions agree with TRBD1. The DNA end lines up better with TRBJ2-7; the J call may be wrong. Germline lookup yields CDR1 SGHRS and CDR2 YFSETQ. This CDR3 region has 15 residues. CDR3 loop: CASSPRQGSSYEQYF. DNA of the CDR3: TGCGCCAGCAGCCCCCGACAGGGAAGCTCCTACGAGCAGTACTTC.

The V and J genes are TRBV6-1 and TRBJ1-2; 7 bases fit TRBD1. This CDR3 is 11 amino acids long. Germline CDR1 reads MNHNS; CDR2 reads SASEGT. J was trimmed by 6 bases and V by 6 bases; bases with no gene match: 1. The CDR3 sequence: CASRDRDGYTF. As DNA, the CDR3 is TGTGCCAGCAGAGACAGGGATGGCTACACCTTC.

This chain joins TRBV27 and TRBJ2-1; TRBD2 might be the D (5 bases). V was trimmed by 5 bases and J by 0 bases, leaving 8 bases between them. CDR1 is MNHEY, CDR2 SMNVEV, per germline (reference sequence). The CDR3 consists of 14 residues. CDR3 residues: CASSDGSSYNEQFF. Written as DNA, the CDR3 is TGTGCCAGCAGTGATGGGAGCTCCTACAATGAGCAGTTCTTC.

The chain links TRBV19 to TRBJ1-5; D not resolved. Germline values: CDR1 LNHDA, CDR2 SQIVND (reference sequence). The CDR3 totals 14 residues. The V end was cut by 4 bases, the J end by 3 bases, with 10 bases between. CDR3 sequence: CASSTDTHNQPQHF. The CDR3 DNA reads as TGTGCCAGTAGTACTGACACCCACAATCAGCCCCAGCATTTT.

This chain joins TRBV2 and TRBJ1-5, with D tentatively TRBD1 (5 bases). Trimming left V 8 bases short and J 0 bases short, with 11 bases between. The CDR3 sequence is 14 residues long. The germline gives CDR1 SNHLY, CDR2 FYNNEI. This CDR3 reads CASGRQFSNQPQHF. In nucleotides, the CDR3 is TGTGCCAGCGGACGACAGTTTAGCAATCAGCCCCAGCATTTT.

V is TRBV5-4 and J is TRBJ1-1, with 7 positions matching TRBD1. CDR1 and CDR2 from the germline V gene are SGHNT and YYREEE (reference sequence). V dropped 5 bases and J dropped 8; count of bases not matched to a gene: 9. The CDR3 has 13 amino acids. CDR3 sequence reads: CASSNSDRVEAFF. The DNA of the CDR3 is TGTGCCAGCAGTAATTCCGACAGGGTCGAAGCTTTCTTT.

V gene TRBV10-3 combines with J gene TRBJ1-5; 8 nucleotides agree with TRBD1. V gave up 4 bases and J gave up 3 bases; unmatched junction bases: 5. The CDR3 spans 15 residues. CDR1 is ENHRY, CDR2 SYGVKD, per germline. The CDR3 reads CAISVGDRSNQPQHF. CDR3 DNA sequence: TGTGCCATCAGTGTTGGGGACAGGTCCAATCAGCCCCAGCATTTT.

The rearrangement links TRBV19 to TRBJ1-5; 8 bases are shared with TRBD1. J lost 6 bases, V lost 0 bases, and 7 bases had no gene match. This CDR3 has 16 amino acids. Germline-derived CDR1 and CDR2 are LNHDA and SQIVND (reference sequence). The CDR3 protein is CASSIDLTGAGQPQHF. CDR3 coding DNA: TGTGCCAGTAGTATAGATTTGACAGGGGCGGGTCAGCCCCAGCATTTT. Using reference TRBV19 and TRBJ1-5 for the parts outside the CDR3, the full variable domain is DGGITQSPKYLFRKEGQNVTLSCEQNLNHDAMYWYRQDPGQGLRLIYYSQIVNDFQKGDIAEGYSVSREKKESFPLTVTSAQKNPTAFYLCASSIDLTGAGQPQHFGDGTRLSIL.